Sequencing of this T cell receptor beta chain was carried out in a study of cytomegalovirus exposure and HLA in healthy donors. Germline V gives CDR1 GTSNPN, CDR2 SVGIG (reference sequence). V trimming: 4 bases; J trimming: 2 bases; junction bases outside the gene matches: 6. CDR3 size: 14 residues. The assay was immunoSEQ multiplex PCR, and TCRdb's table has in-frame clones only and misses some. The table records about 78,000 clones, around 96% of them present only once. The sample comprised PBMCs. The chain joins TRBV30 to TRBJ2-7; 9 bases are shared with TRBD1. This clonotype originated in a man aged 18 to 29 in good health and CMV-seropositive. CDR3 region: CAWTTGTGTYEQYF. CDR3 DNA sequence: TGTGCCTGGACCACCGGGACAGGGACCTACGAGCAGTACTTC.